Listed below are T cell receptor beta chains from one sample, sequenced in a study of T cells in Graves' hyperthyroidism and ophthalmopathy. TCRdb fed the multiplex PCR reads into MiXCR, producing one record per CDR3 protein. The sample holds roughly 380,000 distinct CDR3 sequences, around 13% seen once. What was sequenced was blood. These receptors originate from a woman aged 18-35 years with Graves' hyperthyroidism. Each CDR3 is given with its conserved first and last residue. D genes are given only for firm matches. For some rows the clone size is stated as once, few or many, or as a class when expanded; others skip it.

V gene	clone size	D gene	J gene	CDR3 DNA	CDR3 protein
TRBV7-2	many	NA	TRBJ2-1	TGTGCCAGCAGCGCGACCGGGCCCGGATTAAATGAGCAGTTCTTC	CASSATGPGLNEQFF
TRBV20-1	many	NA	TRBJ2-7	TGCAGTGCTAGAGATCTCAGCGGAGATTACGAGCAGTACTTC	CSARDLSGDYEQYF
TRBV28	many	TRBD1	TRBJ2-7	TGTGCCAGCAGCTGGACAGGGATCTCCTACGAGCAGTACTTC	CASSWTGISYEQYF
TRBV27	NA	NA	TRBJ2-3	TGTGCCAGCAGTTTTTCCATTGGCGCAGATACGCAGTATTTT	CASSFSIGADTQYF
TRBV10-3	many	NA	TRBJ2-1	TGTGCCATCAGCTTATACGCGGCCGGGCCCAACAATGAGCAGTTCTTC	CAISLYAAGPNNEQFF
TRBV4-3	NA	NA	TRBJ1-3	TGCGCCAGCAGCCAAGGGGGCGCCGGGTCTGGAAACACCATATATTTT	CASSQGGAGSGNTIYF
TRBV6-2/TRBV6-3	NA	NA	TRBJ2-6	TGTGCCAGCAGTGTCACAGCTGGGGCCAACGTCCTGACTTTC	CASSVTAGANVLTF
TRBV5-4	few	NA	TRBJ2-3	TGTGCCAGCAGCACCCTGTCAGATACGCAGTATTTT	CASSTLSDTQYF
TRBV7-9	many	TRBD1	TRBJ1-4	TGTGCCAGCAGCTTACCTACAGGGGGTCTAGGCGAAAAACTGTTTTTT	CASSLPTGGLGEKLFF
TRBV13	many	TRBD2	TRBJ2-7	TGTGCCAGCAGCTCGAGGGGACTAGCGGCCACCTACGAGCAGTACTTC	CASSSRGLAATYEQYF
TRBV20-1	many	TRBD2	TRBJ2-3	TGCAGTGCTACACAGACTAGCGGGGGATGGGGAACAGATACGCAGTATTTT	CSATQTSGGWGTDTQYF
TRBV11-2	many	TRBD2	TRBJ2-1	TGTGCCAGCAGCTTACTTCCGGGAGGGCTCGCCAATGAGCAGTTCTTC	CASSLLPGGLANEQFF
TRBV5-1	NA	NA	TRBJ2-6	TGCGCCAGCAGCGCAGGGACTTCTGGGGCCAACGTCCTGACTTTC	CASSAGTSGANVLTF
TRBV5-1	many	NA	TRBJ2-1	TGCGCCAGCAGCACGGGGGGCGACCCATGGAGTGAGCAGTTCTTC	CASSTGGDPWSEQFF
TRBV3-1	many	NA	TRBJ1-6	TGTGCCAGCAGCCCGGACCGGGCGTTGGGGTCACCCCTCCACTTT	CASSPDRALGSPLHF
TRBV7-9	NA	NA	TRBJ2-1	TGTGCCAGCAGCCCCCGGGCAGGGGATACGGATGAGCAGTTCTTC	CASSPRAGDTDEQFF
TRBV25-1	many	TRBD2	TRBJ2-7	TGTGCCAGCAGTGGACCGCCTAGCCGACTAGCGGGAGGCCGATCCTACGAGCAGTACTTC	CASSGPPSRLAGGRSYEQYF
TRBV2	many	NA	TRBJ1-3	TGTGCCAGCAGCCTGACGTGGTCTGGAAACACCATATATTTT	CASSLTWSGNTIYF
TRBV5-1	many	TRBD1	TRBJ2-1	TGCGCCAGCAGCTTGGGGGACAGGGACGACAATGAGCAGTTCTTC	CASSLGDRDDNEQFF
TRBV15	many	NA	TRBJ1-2	TGTGCCACCAGCGCACTTACATTCAACTATGGCTACACCTTC	CATSALTFNYGYTF
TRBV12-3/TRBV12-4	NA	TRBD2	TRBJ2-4	TGTGCCAGCAGTGCGACTAGCGGAAACATTCAGTACTTC	CASSATSGNIQYF
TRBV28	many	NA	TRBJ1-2	TGTGCCAGCAGTTCAGGTTCCCTGACCTATGGCTACACCTTC	CASSSGSLTYGYTF
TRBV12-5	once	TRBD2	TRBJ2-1	TGTGCTAGTGGTCCGACTAGCGGGGTTTACAATGAGCAGTTCTTC	CASGPTSGVYNEQFF
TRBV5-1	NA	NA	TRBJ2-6	TGCGCCAGCAGCTTGGTGGCGGAAGGGGCCAACGTCCTGACTTTC	CASSLVAEGANVLTF
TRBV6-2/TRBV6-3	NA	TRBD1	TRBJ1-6	TGTGCCAGCCAGAAGGGACAGGTTAATTCACCCCTCCACTTT	CASQKGQVNSPLHF
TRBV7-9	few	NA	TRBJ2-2	TGTGCCAGCAGCTCCGAGTACACCGGGGAGCTGTTTTTT	CASSSEYTGELFF
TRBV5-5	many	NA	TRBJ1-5	TGTGCCAGCAGCTGGGAGGCGGGACATCAGCCCCAGCATTTT	CASSWEAGHQPQHF
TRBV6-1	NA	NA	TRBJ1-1	TGTGCCAGCAGGAGGACACTGAACACTGAAGCTTTCTTT	CASRRTLNTEAFF
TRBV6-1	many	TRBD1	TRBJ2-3	TGTGCCACCCAGCCCCGAGGGACAGGGACTACTAGCACAGATACGCAGTATTTT	CATQPRGTGTTSTDTQYF